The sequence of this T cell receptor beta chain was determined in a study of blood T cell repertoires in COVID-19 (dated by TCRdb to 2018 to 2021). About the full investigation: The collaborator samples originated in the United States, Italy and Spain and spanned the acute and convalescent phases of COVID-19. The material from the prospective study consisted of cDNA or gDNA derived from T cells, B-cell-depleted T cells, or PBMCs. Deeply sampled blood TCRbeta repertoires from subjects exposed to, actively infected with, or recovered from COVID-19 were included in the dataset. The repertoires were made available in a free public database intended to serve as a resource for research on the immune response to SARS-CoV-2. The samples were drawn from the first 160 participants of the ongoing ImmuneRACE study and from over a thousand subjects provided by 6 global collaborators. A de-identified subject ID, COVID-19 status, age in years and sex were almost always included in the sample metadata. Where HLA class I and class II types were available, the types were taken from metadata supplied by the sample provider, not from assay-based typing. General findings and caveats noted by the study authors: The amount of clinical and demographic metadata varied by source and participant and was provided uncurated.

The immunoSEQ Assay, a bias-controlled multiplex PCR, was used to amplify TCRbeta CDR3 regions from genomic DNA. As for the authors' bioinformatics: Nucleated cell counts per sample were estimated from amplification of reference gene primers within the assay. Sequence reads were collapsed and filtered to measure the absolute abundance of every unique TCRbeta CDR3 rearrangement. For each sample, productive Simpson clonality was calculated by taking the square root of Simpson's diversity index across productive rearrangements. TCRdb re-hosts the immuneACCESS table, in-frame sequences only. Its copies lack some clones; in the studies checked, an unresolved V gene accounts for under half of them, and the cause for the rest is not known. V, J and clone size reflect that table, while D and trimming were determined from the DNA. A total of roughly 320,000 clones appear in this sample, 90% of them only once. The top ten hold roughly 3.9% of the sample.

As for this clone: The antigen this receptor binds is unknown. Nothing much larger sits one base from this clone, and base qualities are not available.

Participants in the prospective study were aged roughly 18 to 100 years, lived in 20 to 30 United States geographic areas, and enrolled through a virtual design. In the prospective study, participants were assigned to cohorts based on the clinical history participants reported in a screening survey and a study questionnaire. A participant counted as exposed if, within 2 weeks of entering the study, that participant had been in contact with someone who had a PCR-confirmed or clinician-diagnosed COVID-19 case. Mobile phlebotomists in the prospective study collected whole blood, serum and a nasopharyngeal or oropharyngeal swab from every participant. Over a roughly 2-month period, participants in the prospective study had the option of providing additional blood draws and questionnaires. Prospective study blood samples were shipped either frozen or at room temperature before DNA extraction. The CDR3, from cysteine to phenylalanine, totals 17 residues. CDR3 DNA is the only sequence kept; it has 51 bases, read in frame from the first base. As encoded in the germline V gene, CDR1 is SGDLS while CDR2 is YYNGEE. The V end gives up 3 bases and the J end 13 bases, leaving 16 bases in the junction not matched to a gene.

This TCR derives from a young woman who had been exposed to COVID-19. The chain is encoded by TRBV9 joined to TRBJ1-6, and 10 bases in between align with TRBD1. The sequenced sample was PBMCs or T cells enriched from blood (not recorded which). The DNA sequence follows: TGTGCCAGCAGCGGTTCAGCGTCCGGGACAGGGGATGTTCCCCTCCACTTT. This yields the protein CASSGSASGTGDVPLHF.